Given below is one TCR beta chain in context. The sample is drawn from a study of regulatory T cells in long-lasting Graves disease. V shed 3 bases and J 6 bases; nucleotides not matched to a gene: 1. The V gene's germline CDR1 is SGHTA and CDR2 FQGTGA. The CDR3 has 15 residues. HTBI primers from iRepertoire and Arm-PCR of CDR3 regions yielded the TCR beta libraries. TCRdb re-derived calls from the multiplex PCR reads in MiXCR, one entry per CDR3 protein. The table has some 250,000 distinct CDR3 sequences, under 20% seen once. Time point denoted: newly diagnosed GD, antithyroid drugs for less than 3 months. PBMCs were the source of the RNA used for TCR sequencing. The source of the patients was an endocrinology department in Xi'an, China. The sample was also reused in another study, on T cells in Graves' hyperthyroidism and ophthalmopathy.

The sample in question was peripheral blood mononuclear cells (PBMCs), obtained at new diagnosis, from a patient treated with antithyroid drugs. V and J are TRBV7-3 and TRBJ2-1; 14 positions agree with TRBD2. This clonotype was obtained from a woman aged 25 to 45 with Graves disease. CDR3 protein: CASSLTSGGANEQFF. CDR3 nucleotide sequence: TGTGCCAGCAGCTTGACTAGCGGGGGGGCCAATGAGCAGTTCTTC.